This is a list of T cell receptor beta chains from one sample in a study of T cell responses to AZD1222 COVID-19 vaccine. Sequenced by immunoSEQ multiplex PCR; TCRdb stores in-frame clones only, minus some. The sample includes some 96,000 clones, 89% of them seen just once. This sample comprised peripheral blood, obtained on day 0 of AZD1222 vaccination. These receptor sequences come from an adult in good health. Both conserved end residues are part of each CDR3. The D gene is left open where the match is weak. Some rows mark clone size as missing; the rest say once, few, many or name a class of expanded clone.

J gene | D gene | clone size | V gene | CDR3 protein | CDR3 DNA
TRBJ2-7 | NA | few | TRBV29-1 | CSGIWAGKHEQYF | TGCAGCGGCATCTGGGCGGGGAAACACGAGCAGTACTTC
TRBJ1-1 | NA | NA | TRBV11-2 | CASSAWDRSGTEAFF | TGTGCCAGCAGCGCATGGGACCGCAGTGGGACTGAAGCTTTCTTT
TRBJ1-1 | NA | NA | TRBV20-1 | CSASDPRQAFF | TGCAGTGCCTCCGACCCTCGACAAGCTTTCTTT
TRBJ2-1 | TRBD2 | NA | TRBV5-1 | CASRISGEVNEQFF | TGCGCCAGCAGGATTAGCGGGGAGGTTAATGAGCAGTTCTTC
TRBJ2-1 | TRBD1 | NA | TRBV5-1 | CASSLTGANGAEQFF | TGCGCCAGCAGCTTGACAGGGGCCAACGGGGCTGAGCAGTTCTTC
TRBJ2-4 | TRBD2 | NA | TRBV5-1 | CASSLGPVLAGRGRQNIQYF | TGCGCCAGCAGCTTGGGCCCTGTGCTAGCGGGGAGAGGGCGTCAAAACATTCAGTACTTC
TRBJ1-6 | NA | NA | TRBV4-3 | CASSPSGENSPLHF | TGCGCCAGCAGCCCGTCGGGAGAGAATTCACCCCTCCACTTT
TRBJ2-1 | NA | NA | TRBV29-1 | CSLSGAWSNEQFF | TGCAGCCTATCCGGGGCTTGGAGCAATGAGCAGTTCTTC
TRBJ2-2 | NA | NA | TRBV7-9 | CASSHKNTGELFF | TGTGCCAGCAGCCACAAGAACACCGGGGAGCTGTTTTTT
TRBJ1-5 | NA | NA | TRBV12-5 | CASGLVLGRRGQPQHF | TGTGCTAGTGGTTTGGTACTCGGCCGGCGCGGTCAGCCCCAGCATTTT
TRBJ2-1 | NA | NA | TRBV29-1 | CSVEGRSFQFF | TGCAGCGTTGAAGGTAGGAGTTTCCAGTTCTTC
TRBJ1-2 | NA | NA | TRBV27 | CASSSIPGLTNYGYTF | TGTGCCAGCAGTTCGATTCCTGGATTAACTAACTATGGCTACACCTTC
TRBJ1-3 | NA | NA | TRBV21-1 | CASSTKSGRDNSGNTIYF | TGTGCCAGCAGCACAAAAAGTGGCCGGGACAACTCTGGAAACACCATATATTTT
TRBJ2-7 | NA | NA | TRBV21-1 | CASSKKALRDEQYF | TGTGCCAGCAGCAAAAAGGCCCTCCGAGACGAGCAGTACTTC
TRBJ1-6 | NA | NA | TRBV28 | CASSLSGAGFSSYNSPLHF | TGTGCCAGCAGTTTATCGGGGGCTGGGTTCTCCTCCTATAATTCACCCCTCCACTTT
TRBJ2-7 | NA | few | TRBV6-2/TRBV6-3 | CASSITSDGSYEQYF | TGTGCCAGCAGTATCACTTCGGACGGCTCGTACGAGCAGTACTTC